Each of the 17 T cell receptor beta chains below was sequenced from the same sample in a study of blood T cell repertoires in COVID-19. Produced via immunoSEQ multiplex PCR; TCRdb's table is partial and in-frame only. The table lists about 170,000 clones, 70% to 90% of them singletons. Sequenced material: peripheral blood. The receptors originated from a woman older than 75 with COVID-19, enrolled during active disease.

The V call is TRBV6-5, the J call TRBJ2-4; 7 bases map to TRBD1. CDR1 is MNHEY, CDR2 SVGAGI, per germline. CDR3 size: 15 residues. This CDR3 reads CDSSDRWKPKNIQYF. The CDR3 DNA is TGTGATAGTTCGGACAGGTGGAAACCCAAAAACATTCAGTACTTC.

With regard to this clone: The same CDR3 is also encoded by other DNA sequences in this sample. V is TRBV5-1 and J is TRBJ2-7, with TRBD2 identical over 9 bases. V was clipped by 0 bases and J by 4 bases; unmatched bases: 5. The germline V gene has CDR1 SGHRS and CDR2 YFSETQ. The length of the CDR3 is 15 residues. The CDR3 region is CASSLGGSGSYEQYF. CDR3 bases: TGCGCCAGCAGCTTGGGTGGTAGCGGGAGTTACGAGCAGTACTTC.

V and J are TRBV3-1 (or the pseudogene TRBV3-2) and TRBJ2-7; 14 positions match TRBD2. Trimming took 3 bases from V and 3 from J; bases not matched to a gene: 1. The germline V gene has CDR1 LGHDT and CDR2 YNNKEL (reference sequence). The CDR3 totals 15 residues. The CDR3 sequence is CASSHGLAGGYEQYF. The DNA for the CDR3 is TGTGCCAGCAGCCACGGACTAGCGGGGGGCTACGAGCAGTACTTC.

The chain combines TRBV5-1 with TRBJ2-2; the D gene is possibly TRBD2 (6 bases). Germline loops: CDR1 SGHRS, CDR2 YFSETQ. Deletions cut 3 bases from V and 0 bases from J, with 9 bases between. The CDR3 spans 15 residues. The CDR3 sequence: CASSSAGSNTGELFF. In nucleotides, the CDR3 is TGCGCCAGCAGCTCAGCGGGTTCGAACACCGGGGAGCTGTTTTTT.

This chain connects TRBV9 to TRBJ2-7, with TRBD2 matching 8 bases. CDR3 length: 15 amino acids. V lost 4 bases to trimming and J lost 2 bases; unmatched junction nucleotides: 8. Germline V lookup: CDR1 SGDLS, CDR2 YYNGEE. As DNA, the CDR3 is TGTGCCAGCAGCACATTTAGCGGGGCTCCCTACGAGCAGTACTTC. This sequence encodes CASSTFSGAPYEQYF.

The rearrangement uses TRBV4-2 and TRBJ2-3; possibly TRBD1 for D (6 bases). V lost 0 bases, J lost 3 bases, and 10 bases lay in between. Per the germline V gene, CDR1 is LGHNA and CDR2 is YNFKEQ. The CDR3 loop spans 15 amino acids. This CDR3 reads CASSQDPRGTDTQYF. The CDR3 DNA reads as TGTGCCAGCAGCCAAGACCCCAGGGGAACAGATACGCAGTATTTT.

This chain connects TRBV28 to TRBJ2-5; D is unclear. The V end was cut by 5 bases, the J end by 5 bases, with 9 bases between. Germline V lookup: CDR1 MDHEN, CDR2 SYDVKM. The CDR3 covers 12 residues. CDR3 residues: CASSPLRETQYF. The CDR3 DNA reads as TGTGCCAGCAGTCCACTGAGGGAGACCCAGTACTTC.

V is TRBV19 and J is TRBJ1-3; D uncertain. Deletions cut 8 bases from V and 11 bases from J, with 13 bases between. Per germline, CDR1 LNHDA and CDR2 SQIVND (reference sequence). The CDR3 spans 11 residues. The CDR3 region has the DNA TGTGCCAGTTCCTCCCTAGCAGCCATATATTTT. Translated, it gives CASSSLAAIYF.

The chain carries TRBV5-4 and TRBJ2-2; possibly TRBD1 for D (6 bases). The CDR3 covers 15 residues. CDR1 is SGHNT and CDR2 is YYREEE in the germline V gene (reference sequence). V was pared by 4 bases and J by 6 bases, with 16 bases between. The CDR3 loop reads CASSLGHRMAGELFF. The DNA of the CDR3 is TGTGCCAGCAGCCTGGGACATCGAATGGCCGGGGAGCTGTTTTTT. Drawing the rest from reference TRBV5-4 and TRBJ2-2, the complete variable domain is ETGVTQSPTHLIKTRGQQVTLRCSSQSGHNTVSWYQQALGQGPQFIFQYYREEENGRGNFPPRFSGLQFPNYSSELNVNALELDDSALYLCASSLGHRMAGELFFGEGSRLTVL.

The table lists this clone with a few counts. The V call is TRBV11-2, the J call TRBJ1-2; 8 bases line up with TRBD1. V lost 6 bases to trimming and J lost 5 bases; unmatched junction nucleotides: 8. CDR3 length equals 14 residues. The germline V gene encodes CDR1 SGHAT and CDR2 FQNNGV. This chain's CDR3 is CASRRPGQGYGYTF. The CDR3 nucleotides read TGTGCCAGCAGGAGACCAGGACAGGGATATGGCTACACCTTC.

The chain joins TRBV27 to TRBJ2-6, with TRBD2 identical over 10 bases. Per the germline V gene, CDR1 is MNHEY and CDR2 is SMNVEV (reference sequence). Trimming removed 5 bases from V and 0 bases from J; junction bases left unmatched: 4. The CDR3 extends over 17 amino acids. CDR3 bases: TGTGCCAGCAGTCAGAGCGGGAGGGCCTCTGGGGCCAACGTCCTGACTTTC. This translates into CASSQSGRASGANVLTF. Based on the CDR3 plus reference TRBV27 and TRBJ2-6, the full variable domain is EAQVTQNPRYLITVTGKKLTVTCSQNMNHEYMSWYRQDPGLGLRQIYYSMNVEVTDKGDVPEGYKVSRKEKRNFPLILESPSPNQTSLYFCASSQSGRASGANVLTFGAGSRLTVL.

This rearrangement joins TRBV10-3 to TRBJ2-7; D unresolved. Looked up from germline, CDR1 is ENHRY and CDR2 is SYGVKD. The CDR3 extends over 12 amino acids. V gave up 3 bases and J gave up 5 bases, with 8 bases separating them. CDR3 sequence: CAISERANEQYF. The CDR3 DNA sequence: TGTGCCATCAGTGAACGCGCGAACGAGCAGTACTTC.

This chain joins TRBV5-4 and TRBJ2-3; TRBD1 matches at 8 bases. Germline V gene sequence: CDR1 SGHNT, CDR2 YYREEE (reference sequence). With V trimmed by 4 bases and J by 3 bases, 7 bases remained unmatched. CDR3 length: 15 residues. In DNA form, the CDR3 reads TGTGCCAGCAGCCGGACAGGGTGGCGTACAGATACGCAGTATTTT. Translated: CASSRTGWRTDTQYF.

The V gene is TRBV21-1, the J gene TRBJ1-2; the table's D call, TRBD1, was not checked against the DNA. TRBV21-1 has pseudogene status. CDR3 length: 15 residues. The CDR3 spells CASSKPGQTFKGYTF. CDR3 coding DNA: TGTGCCAGCAGCAAACCGGGACAGACGTTCAAGGGCTACACCTTC.

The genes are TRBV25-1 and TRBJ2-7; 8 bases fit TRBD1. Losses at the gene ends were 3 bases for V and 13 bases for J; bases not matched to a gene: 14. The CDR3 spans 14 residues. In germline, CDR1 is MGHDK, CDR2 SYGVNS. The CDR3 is CASSEHGQGNRIYF. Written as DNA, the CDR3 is TGTGCCAGCAGTGAGCATGGACAGGGTAATCGGATTTACTTC.

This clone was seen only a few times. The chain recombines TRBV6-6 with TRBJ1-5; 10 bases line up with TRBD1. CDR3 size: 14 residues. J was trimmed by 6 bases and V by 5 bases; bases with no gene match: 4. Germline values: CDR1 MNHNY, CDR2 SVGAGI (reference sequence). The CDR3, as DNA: TGTGCCAGCAGTGGACAGGGGGTGGGTCAGCCCCAGCATTTT. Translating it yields CASSGQGVGQPQHF.

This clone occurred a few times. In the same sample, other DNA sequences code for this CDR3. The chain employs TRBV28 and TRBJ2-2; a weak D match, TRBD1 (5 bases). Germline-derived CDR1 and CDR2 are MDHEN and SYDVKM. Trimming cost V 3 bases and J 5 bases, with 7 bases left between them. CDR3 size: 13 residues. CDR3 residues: CASSFPGTGELFF. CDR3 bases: TGTGCCAGCAGTTTTCCAGGGACCGGGGAGCTGTTTTTT. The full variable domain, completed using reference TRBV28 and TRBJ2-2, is DVKVTQSSRYLVKRTGEKVFLECVQDMDHENMFWYRQDPGLGLRLIYFSYDVKMKEKGDIPEGYSVSREKKERFSLILESASTNQTSMYLCASSFPGTGELFFGEGSRLTVL.